This passage covers 5 T cell receptor beta chains from one sample sequenced in a study of memory CD4+ T cells and cytomegalovirus serostatus. Clones were read by immunoSEQ multiplex PCR, and TCRdb kept only the in-frame ones, dropping some. Of more than 40,000 clones listed, 76% are singletons. The sort gate was single viable CD3+CD4+CD8-CD45RO+ cells for memory CD4+ T cells. What was sequenced was memory CD4+ T cells from blood. These receptors came from an adult in good health and CMV-seronegative.

The genes are TRBV25-1 and TRBJ2-1, with 11 bases that match TRBD2. The CDR3 totals 16 residues. With V trimmed by 4 bases and J by 12 bases, 14 bases remained unmatched. CDR1 and CDR2 from the germline V gene are MGHDK and SYGVNS. Written as DNA, the CDR3 is TGTGCCAGCAGTGGCTCCGGGACTAGCGGTACAAGGGGGCAGTTCTTC. Protein product: CASSGSGTSGTRGQFF. Filled out from reference TRBV25-1 and TRBJ2-1, the complete variable domain reads EADIYQTPRYLVIGTGKKITLECSQTMGHDKMYWYQQDPGMELHLIHYSYGVNSTEKGDLSSESTVSRIRTEHFPLTLESARPSHTSQYLCASSGSGTSGTRGQFFGPGTRLTVL.

This clone was picked up a small number of times. The chain recombines TRBV28 with TRBJ2-1, with D hard to call. Trimming cost V 6 bases and J 4 bases, with 19 bases left between them. This CDR3 is 16 amino acids long. Germline V gives CDR1 MDHEN, CDR2 SYDVKM. The chain's CDR3 is CASSPPAMLSYNEQFF. In DNA form, the CDR3 reads TGTGCCAGCAGCCCCCCGGCGATGCTCTCTTACAATGAGCAGTTCTTC.

The chain carries TRBV5-4 and TRBJ2-5; D may be TRBD1 or TRBD2 (5 bases each). CDR3 length: 12 residues. Trimming removed 4 bases at V and 5 bases at J, with 9 bases between. CDR1 is SGHNT and CDR2 is YYREEE in the germline V gene (reference sequence). CDR3 coding DNA: TGTGCCAGCAGCAGGGACGGTGAGACCCAGTACTTC. It encodes CASSRDGETQYF.

The chain joins TRBV28 to TRBJ2-5; 7 bases are a match to TRBD1. CDR1 and CDR2 (germline): MDHEN, SYDVKM. The CDR3 is 14 residues long. The ends lost 2 bases at V and 5 bases at J; junction bases unmatched: 5. The CDR3 coding sequence is TGTGCCAGCAGTTTAGTTGACAGGGTTGAGACCCAGTACTTC. Translating gives CASSLVDRVETQYF.

The chain has TRBV5-4 and TRBJ2-7, with unresolved D. The germline V and J ends were trimmed by 0 bases and 0 bases, with 10 bases remaining between them. The CDR3 consists of 15 residues. Germline V gene lookup returns CDR1 SGHNT and CDR2 YYREEE (reference sequence). CDR3 in DNA: TGTGCCAGCAGCTTGGCGAGACACAGCTCCTACGAGCAGTACTTC. This encodes CASSLARHSSYEQYF. The variable domain in full, completed from reference TRBV5-4 and TRBJ2-7, reads ETGVTQSPTHLIKTRGQQVTLRCSSQSGHNTVSWYQQALGQGPQFIFQYYREEENGRGNFPPRFSGLQFPNYSSELNVNALELDDSALYLCASSLARHSSYEQYFGPGTRLTVT.